Detailed here is one T cell receptor beta chain. Antigen specificity is unknown. The sample belongs to a study of vaccination effects on CD4 cells after COVID-19. On the study more broadly: Samples that were drawn after vaccination came a median of 72 days after the second dose. They grew roughly 2 million PBMC in each well, adding about 10 IU/ml IL-2 and about 10 ug/ml peptides.

Upon completion of 10 days in culture, CD4+ T cells were isolated. Everyone in the study got two shots of either the BNT162b2 or mRNA-1273 vaccine. Nucleocapsid antibody tests were negative, and the vaccine recipients had no prior SARS-CoV-2 infection. The repertoire was sequenced with immunoSEQ multiplex PCR; TCRdb's copy has only in-frame clones and lacks some. The table records just over 55,000 clones, just under 80% of them present only once. The CDR3 is made up of 15 amino acids. Deletions cut 3 bases from V and 0 bases from J, with 11 bases between. Germline CDR1 is LNHDA and CDR2 is SQIVND (reference sequence). Whole-study findings and limits: After vaccination of healthy people, only 1 of 255 vaccine-induced clones cross-reacted with common cold coronaviruses.

This clonotype was sampled from a human donor who received a COVID-19 vaccine. The genes are TRBV19 and TRBJ1-1; no firm D call. The source material was CD4+ T cells from PBMCs cultured without peptide, sampled after COVID-19 vaccination. The CDR3 DNA sequence: TGTGCCAGTAGTATGGACTTCACAGTGAACACTGAAGCTTTCTTT. Amino acids: CASSMDFTVNTEAFF.